This T cell receptor (beta chain) was retrieved from a study of blood T cells in healthy people across ages. Overall study results and limits: When one million T cells were used, diversity estimates were thought to be underestimates.

Germline lookup yields CDR1 SGHRS and CDR2 YFSETQ. Trimming cost V 3 bases and J 6 bases, with 13 bases left between them. This CDR3 has 14 amino acids. As regards this clonotype: The antigen is unknown.

Sample-barcoded 5' priming and a J-beta primer mix drove a second PCR of about 6 to 12 cycles. One entry per CDR3 protein, called by TCRdb with MiXCR from the 5' RACE reads. The data contain around 500,000 distinct CDR3 sequences, 25% to 35% of them seen just once; the ten biggest clones take up roughly 3.5%. A further study also used this sample, focusing on T cells of mothers and their children. As that study records: The study recruited three healthy Caucasian mothers and their six children as donors. Clones that were microchimeric and persistent were not detected among T cells.

Sequencing was carried out using blood. The rearrangement uses TRBV5-1 and TRBJ2-1; no definite D call. The TCR sequence derives from a boy aged 2 to 10 in good health. The CDR3 loop reads CASSWDGVVNEQFF. As DNA, the CDR3 is TGCGCCAGCAGCTGGGATGGTGTAGTCAATGAGCAGTTCTTC.